This entry describes one TCR beta chain. Its antigen is not identified. Every donor had one or more pre-ART and two or more post-ART PBMC samples. The United States was where all participants with HIV were treated. This sample stems from a study of long-term antiretroviral therapy in people with HIV. Survey level was the resolution at which the v3.0 immunoSEQ assay ran. The assay was immunoSEQ multiplex PCR, and TCRdb's table has in-frame clones only and misses some. The sample shows about 28,000 clones, roughly 90% of them seen only once. Overall study findings and caveats: Blood dating 2004 to 2017 may reflect older ART regimens.

This CDR3 has 14 residues. Trimming removed 2 bases at V and 0 bases at J, with 7 bases between. From germline, CDR1 is KGHSH and CDR2 LQKENI. The gene calls are TRBV18 and TRBJ1-1; D gene uncertain. The sequence came from a woman aged 18 to 35 with HIV. The sequencing used unsorted PBMCs, collected 0.5 years after starting antiretroviral therapy. This CDR3 reads CASSPSTMNTEAFF. The CDR3 DNA sequence: TGTGCCAGCTCACCATCAACCATGAACACTGAAGCTTTCTTT.